The rows below give T cell receptor beta chains drawn from one sample of a study of graft-versus-host responses after intestinal transplantation. What these receptors recognize is not known. This table comes from immunoSEQ multiplex PCR, and its TCRdb copy is limited to in-frame clones, with some not included. The profile shows just under 65,000 clones, more than 85% of them singletons. The sequencing here drew on unstimulated CD8+ T cells sorted from spleen or lymph node cells, taken before transplant. These receptors all come from a human donor who was the organ donor for an intestinal transplant. CDR3s include the opening cysteine and the closing phenylalanine or tryptophan. The order of the fields is CDR3 DNA, CDR3 protein, CDR3 length, clone size, D gene, V gene, J gene. A D gene is named only where the DNA matches it firmly. Not all rows give a size; the values are once, few, many and, for expanded clones, a class.

cdr3_nt: TGTGCCAGCAGCTTAGCTATCGGGAGCTACAATGAGCAGTTCTTC
cdr3_aa: CASSLAIGSYNEQFF
cdr3_length: 15
clone_size: NA
d_call: NA
v_call: TRBV7-6
j_call: TRBJ2-1

cdr3_nt: TGCGCCAGCAGTGAGAAGGCTAGCGGGAGTTGTACAGATACGCAGTATTTT
cdr3_aa: CASSEKASGSCTDTQYF
cdr3_length: 17
clone_size: NA
d_call: TRBD2
v_call: TRBV10-1
j_call: TRBJ2-3

cdr3_nt: TGTGCCAGCAGCCCCCCCGGGACAGGGGGCGCGGGTGGCTACACCTTC
cdr3_aa: CASSPPGTGGAGGYTF
cdr3_length: 16
clone_size: NA
d_call: TRBD1
v_call: TRBV9
j_call: TRBJ1-2

cdr3_nt: TGTGCCAGCAGCGTAGCTCAAGGGGAACCTAACTATGGCTACACCTTC
cdr3_aa: CASSVAQGEPNYGYTF
cdr3_length: 16
clone_size: NA
d_call: NA
v_call: TRBV9
j_call: TRBJ1-2

cdr3_nt: TGTGCCAGCAGTTTTACTAGCGGGAGCCCAGATACGCAGTATTTT
cdr3_aa: CASSFTSGSPDTQYF
cdr3_length: 15
clone_size: NA
d_call: TRBD2
v_call: TRBV6-5
j_call: TRBJ2-3

cdr3_nt: TGTGCCAGCAGTTCTTACCGGGAGACCGGGGAGCTGTTTTTT
cdr3_aa: CASSSYRETGELFF
cdr3_length: 14
clone_size: NA
d_call: NA
v_call: TRBV28
j_call: TRBJ2-2

cdr3_nt: TGTGCCTCCACCGGGGCTAGCGGCTACGAGCAGTACTTC
cdr3_aa: CASTGASGYEQYF
cdr3_length: 13
clone_size: few
d_call: TRBD2
v_call: TRBV18
j_call: TRBJ2-7

cdr3_nt: TGTGCCAGCAGTTTATCGGTCCGGGAGCTCTACAATGAGCAGTTCTTC
cdr3_aa: CASSLSVRELYNEQFF
cdr3_length: 16
clone_size: NA
d_call: NA
v_call: TRBV27
j_call: TRBJ2-1

cdr3_nt: TGTGCCAGTAGTGGCGCCGGGACAGCTACCTACGAGCAGTACTTC
cdr3_aa: CASSGAGTATYEQYF
cdr3_length: 15
clone_size: NA
d_call: TRBD1
v_call: TRBV19
j_call: TRBJ2-7

cdr3_nt: TGTGCCAGCAGTGAAAGTCAGGGGGAAAACATTCAGTACTTC
cdr3_aa: CASSESQGENIQYF
cdr3_length: 14
clone_size: NA
d_call: TRBD1
v_call: TRBV2
j_call: TRBJ2-4

cdr3_nt: TGTGCCAGCAGCCGTGAGCAGGGGCCTAACTATGGCTACACCTTC
cdr3_aa: CASSREQGPNYGYTF
cdr3_length: 15
clone_size: NA
d_call: NA
v_call: TRBV27
j_call: TRBJ1-2

cdr3_nt: TGTGCCAGCAGTGACTTTGAGGAGAATAGCAATCAGCCCCAGCATTTT
cdr3_aa: CASSDFEENSNQPQHF
cdr3_length: 16
clone_size: NA
d_call: NA
v_call: TRBV6-4
j_call: TRBJ1-5

cdr3_nt: TGTGCCAGCAGCTCCAGACTAGCGGGAGAGAGAGATACGCAGTATTTT
cdr3_aa: CASSSRLAGERDTQYF
cdr3_length: 16
clone_size: NA
d_call: TRBD2
v_call: TRBV11-3
j_call: TRBJ2-3

cdr3_nt: TGTGCCAGCAGCTCATTCCCGGGGGGGAATGAAAAACTGTTTTTT
cdr3_aa: CASSSFPGGNEKLFF
cdr3_length: 15
clone_size: NA
d_call: NA
v_call: TRBV7-9
j_call: TRBJ1-4

cdr3_nt: TGTGCCAGCAGTTACCCCCGAGCCAAAAACATTCAGTACTTC
cdr3_aa: CASSYPRAKNIQYF
cdr3_length: 14
clone_size: NA
d_call: NA
v_call: TRBV6-6
j_call: TRBJ2-4

cdr3_nt: TGTGCCAGCAGCGGGGAGAGCTCCTACAATGAGCAGTTCTTC
cdr3_aa: CASSGESSYNEQFF
cdr3_length: 14
clone_size: NA
d_call: NA
v_call: TRBV6-4
j_call: TRBJ2-1

cdr3_nt: TGCAGCGTTCTTCGGGAAGACTATACGCAGTATTTT
cdr3_aa: CSVLREDYTQYF
cdr3_length: 12
clone_size: NA
d_call: NA
v_call: TRBV29-1
j_call: TRBJ2-3

cdr3_nt: TGTGCCAGCAGTGCCCGGACTAGCGGGAGGGTCGCCGGGGAGCTGTTTTTT
cdr3_aa: CASSARTSGRVAGELFF
cdr3_length: 17
clone_size: NA
d_call: TRBD2
v_call: TRBV25-1
j_call: TRBJ2-2

cdr3_nt: TGTGCCAGCAGCGACCGGGACAGGGGGCCTCAAGAGACCCAGTACTTC
cdr3_aa: CASSDRDRGPQETQYF
cdr3_length: 16
clone_size: NA
d_call: TRBD1
v_call: TRBV7-9
j_call: TRBJ2-5

cdr3_nt: TGTGCCAGCAGTTTTAGTGCGGAGGGAGAGGTTGGCAATGAGCAGTTCTTC
cdr3_aa: CASSFSAEGEVGNEQFF
cdr3_length: 17
clone_size: NA
d_call: NA
v_call: TRBV28
j_call: TRBJ2-1

cdr3_nt: TGCGCCAGCAGCCAAGTTCTTCTTTTTTCTGCGGGGAGAGGGTCCTACAATGAGCAGTTCTTC
cdr3_aa: CASSQVLLFSAGRGSYNEQFF
cdr3_length: 21
clone_size: NA
d_call: NA
v_call: TRBV4-1
j_call: TRBJ2-1

cdr3_nt: TGTGCCAGCAGCCGGGAACTTACCGGGGAGCTGTTTTTT
cdr3_aa: CASSRELTGELFF
cdr3_length: 13
clone_size: NA
d_call: NA
v_call: TRBV9
j_call: TRBJ2-2

cdr3_nt: TGTGCCAGCACTCCCGTGGACAGTTCTGGGGCCAACGTCCTGACTTTC
cdr3_aa: CASTPVDSSGANVLTF
cdr3_length: 16
clone_size: NA
d_call: NA
v_call: TRBV2
j_call: TRBJ2-6

cdr3_nt: TGTGCCAGCAGTGATCTAACAGGGGGCTCAGATACGCAGTATTTT
cdr3_aa: CASSDLTGGSDTQYF
cdr3_length: 15
clone_size: NA
d_call: TRBD1
v_call: TRBV6-1
j_call: TRBJ2-3

cdr3_nt: TGTGCCAGCAGCTCGGGACAGGGGATAGATACGCAGTATTTT
cdr3_aa: CASSSGQGIDTQYF
cdr3_length: 14
clone_size: once
d_call: TRBD1
v_call: TRBV13
j_call: TRBJ2-3

cdr3_nt: TGTGCCAGCAGCCGAAGGACAGGGTTGACCACAGATACGCAGTATTTT
cdr3_aa: CASSRRTGLTTDTQYF
cdr3_length: 16
clone_size: NA
d_call: TRBD1
v_call: TRBV11-3
j_call: TRBJ2-3

cdr3_nt: TGTGCCAGCAGCCCCCAGGCGGGAGTTGGGAATGAGCAGTTCTTC
cdr3_aa: CASSPQAGVGNEQFF
cdr3_length: 15
clone_size: NA
d_call: TRBD2
v_call: TRBV9
j_call: TRBJ2-1

cdr3_nt: TGCGCCAGCAGCTTGGTCGCGAGCTCCTATAATTCACCCCTCCACTTT
cdr3_aa: CASSLVASSYNSPLHF
cdr3_length: 16
clone_size: NA
d_call: NA
v_call: TRBV5-1
j_call: TRBJ1-6

cdr3_nt: TGTGCCAGCAGTTTATGGAGCGAGGCGGACGAGCAGTACTTC
cdr3_aa: CASSLWSEADEQYF
cdr3_length: 14
clone_size: NA
d_call: NA
v_call: TRBV28
j_call: TRBJ2-7

cdr3_nt: TGTGCCAGCAGTTCCCCGTACAGAAACCGAAATTCACCCCTCCACTTT
cdr3_aa: CASSSPYRNRNSPLHF
cdr3_length: 16
clone_size: NA
d_call: NA
v_call: TRBV27
j_call: TRBJ1-6

cdr3_nt: TGTGCCAGTAGTTGGGATAGCAGGGCCTCTGGAAACACCATATATTTT
cdr3_aa: CASSWDSRASGNTIYF
cdr3_length: 16
clone_size: once
d_call: NA
v_call: TRBV19
j_call: TRBJ1-3

cdr3_nt: TGTGCCAGCAGTCCCGGGACAGCGGATAGCACTGAAGCTTTCTTT
cdr3_aa: CASSPGTADSTEAFF
cdr3_length: 15
clone_size: NA
d_call: TRBD1
v_call: TRBV28
j_call: TRBJ1-1

cdr3_nt: TGTGCCAGCAGTCCCACCAGGGCAACTGAAGCTTTCTTT
cdr3_aa: CASSPTRATEAFF
cdr3_length: 13
clone_size: NA
d_call: NA
v_call: TRBV27
j_call: TRBJ1-1

cdr3_nt: TGTGCTAGTGGAATGGGACACAACTATGGCTACACCTTC
cdr3_aa: CASGMGHNYGYTF
cdr3_length: 13
clone_size: NA
d_call: NA
v_call: TRBV12-5
j_call: TRBJ1-2

cdr3_nt: TGTGCCAGTAGTCTCGCGGGAGGTTCCTTCTACGAGCAGTACTTC
cdr3_aa: CASSLAGGSFYEQYF
cdr3_length: 15
clone_size: NA
d_call: TRBD2
v_call: TRBV19
j_call: TRBJ2-7

cdr3_nt: TGCGCCAGCAGCTTAGGCACGGGTCCCTCTCCCAATGGCTACACCTTC
cdr3_aa: CASSLGTGPSPNGYTF
cdr3_length: 16
clone_size: NA
d_call: NA
v_call: TRBV5-1
j_call: TRBJ1-2

cdr3_nt: TGTGCCAGTACCGACAGGGTAAGCACAGATACGCAGTATTTT
cdr3_aa: CASTDRVSTDTQYF
cdr3_length: 14
clone_size: NA
d_call: TRBD1
v_call: TRBV19
j_call: TRBJ2-3

cdr3_nt: TGTGCCAGCAGCTTATCCCTAGCGGGAGTTGGCGAGCAGTACTTC
cdr3_aa: CASSLSLAGVGEQYF
cdr3_length: 15
clone_size: once
d_call: TRBD2
v_call: TRBV7-9
j_call: TRBJ2-7

cdr3_nt: TGTGCCAGCAGTTTAAGGCTAGCGGGCACAGATACGCAGTATTTT
cdr3_aa: CASSLRLAGTDTQYF
cdr3_length: 15
clone_size: NA
d_call: TRBD2
v_call: TRBV28
j_call: TRBJ2-3

cdr3_nt: TGTGCCAGCAGCTTGGGGAAGGGGGCGCAAGATGGCTACACCTTC
cdr3_aa: CASSLGKGAQDGYTF
cdr3_length: 15
clone_size: NA
d_call: TRBD1
v_call: TRBV5-6
j_call: TRBJ1-2

cdr3_nt: TGTGCCAGTAGTGCTACCGCGGGAGTCGCCAATGAGCAGTTCTTC
cdr3_aa: CASSATAGVANEQFF
cdr3_length: 15
clone_size: NA
d_call: TRBD2
v_call: TRBV19
j_call: TRBJ2-1

cdr3_nt: TGTGCCAGCAGCCCACTCCAGGGAAAGGGAAACACCATATATTTT
cdr3_aa: CASSPLQGKGNTIYF
cdr3_length: 15
clone_size: NA
d_call: NA
v_call: TRBV6-5
j_call: TRBJ1-3

cdr3_nt: TGTGCCAGCAGTTACCCGACTAGCCCCTACAATGAGCAGTTCTTC
cdr3_aa: CASSYPTSPYNEQFF
cdr3_length: 15
clone_size: once
d_call: TRBD2
v_call: TRBV6-6
j_call: TRBJ2-1

cdr3_nt: TGTGCCTGGAGTAGCAACACCGGGGAGCTGTTTTTT
cdr3_aa: CAWSSNTGELFF
cdr3_length: 12
clone_size: NA
d_call: NA
v_call: TRBV30
j_call: TRBJ2-2

cdr3_nt: TGTGCCAGCAGTTTGTTACAGGGGGAGAGCGGGGAGCTGTTTTTT
cdr3_aa: CASSLLQGESGELFF
cdr3_length: 15
clone_size: NA
d_call: TRBD1
v_call: TRBV28
j_call: TRBJ2-2

cdr3_nt: TGCAGCGTTGAAGATCCTGGGAGGACAGGGTCCTACGAGCAGTACTTC
cdr3_aa: CSVEDPGRTGSYEQYF
cdr3_length: 16
clone_size: NA
d_call: TRBD1
v_call: TRBV29-1
j_call: TRBJ2-7